This T cell receptor (beta chain) was sequenced for a study of radiotherapy plus CTLA-4 blockade in lung cancer (dated by TCRdb to 2016 to 2019). In terms of the full investigation: Objective responses occurred in roughly 19% of enrolled patients, and 30% to 35% achieved disease control.

Of note for this clone: Its antigen is unknown. No much larger clone exists at a distance of one base, and base qualities are not known.

Paper-wide results and their limitations: After treatment with radiotherapy and ipilimumab, TCR clones that originated in tumors expanded in peripheral blood. The strongest predictors of response were reported to be early dynamic shifts in blood T cell clones along with a rise in serum interferon-beta following radiation.

The library was made by the immunoSEQ multiplex PCR assay. TCRdb mirrors the immuneACCESS table, restricted to in-frame sequences. Some clones are absent from its copies; in checked studies, under half trace to an unresolved V gene, and the reason for the others is unknown. The sample contains 57,000 or so clones, 70% to 80% of them found a single time. 4% to 5.5% of the sample belongs to the ten largest clones. Taken from the germline V gene (reference sequence), the CDR1 and CDR2 loops are DFQATT and SNEGSKA. Spanning cysteine to phenylalanine, the CDR3 consists of 11 amino acids. Of the read, only the CDR3 DNA is kept; its 33 bases are in frame from base 1. V is cut by 4 bases and J by 4 bases, and the space between the germline ends is 6 bases. Focal radiation therapy combined with CTLA-4 blockade (ipilimumab) was tested in patients with chemo-refractory metastatic non-small-cell lung cancer.

The receptor's source is a human donor with non-small cell lung cancer who had a complete response to radiotherapy plus ipilimumab. This specimen was peripheral blood, taken from a patient treated with radiotherapy plus ipilimumab. Here the chain combines TRBV20-1 and TRBJ2-3; confidence is insufficient to name the D gene. The CDR3 has the sequence CSAILADTQYF. The bases are TGCAGTGCTATTCTCGCAGATACGCAGTATTTT.